One and the same sample provided the 26 T cell receptor beta chains below, sequenced in a study of T cell repertoires in cytomegalovirus infection. These receptors have no identified antigens. TCRdb itself ran the reads through MiXCR, one entry per CDR3 protein. Of around 200,000 distinct CDR3 sequences in the sample, around 40% were seen once. The sequences come from CD8+ T cells from cultured PBMCs, collected from culture after CMV antigen stimulation. The receptor set was obtained from a human donor in good health (CMV status not recorded). Some clones in this sample may be carry-over from other donors' samples.

The chain combines TRBV6-6 with TRBJ2-7; no clear D. The V and J ends lost 0 bases and 3 bases respectively, with 18 bases between them. Germline-derived CDR1 and CDR2 are MNHNY and SVGAGI (reference sequence). The CDR3 is 17 residues long. CDR3 residues: CASSYSRSPIPSYEQYF. For the CDR3, the DNA is TGTGCCAGCAGTTACTCCCGGTCCCCCATCCCCAGCTACGAGCAGTACTTC.

This clonotype has only a few counts. The CDR3 region has the DNA TGTGCCAGCAGTTTTGCGGGAGGGTACAATGAGCAGTTCTTC. Its translation: CASSFAGGYNEQFF. The J gene is TRBJ2-1, the V gene TRBV28; 9 nucleotides line up with TRBD2. Germline V gene lookup returns CDR1 MDHEN and CDR2 SYDVKM. J gave up 4 bases and V 3 bases, and 1 base lay outside the gene matches. This CDR3 is built from 14 residues.

The chain has TRBV18 and TRBJ1-4; D gene uncertain. The CDR3 sequence is 13 residues long. Trimming left V 0 bases short and J 8 bases short, with 7 bases between. CDR1 and CDR2 from the germline V gene are KGHSH and LQKENI. CDR3 amino acids: CASSPPMREKLFF. CDR3 DNA: TGTGCCAGCTCACCACCGATGAGGGAAAAACTGTTTTTT.

The V and J genes are TRBV7-9 and TRBJ2-2; D is ambiguous. CDR3 length: 15 residues. V was pared by 3 bases and J by 2 bases, with 10 bases between. Germline V gene data show CDR1 as SEHNR and CDR2 as FQNEAQ (reference sequence). The CDR3 nucleotides are TGTGCCAGCAGCTTTGATATCAAAAACACCGGGGAGCTGTTTTTT. It yields the protein CASSFDIKNTGELFF.

V usage is TRBV7-6 and J usage is TRBJ2-7, with 8 nucleotides matching TRBD2. From germline, CDR1 is SGHVS and CDR2 FNYEAQ. V lost 4 bases to trimming and J lost 4 bases; unmatched junction nucleotides: 9. This CDR3 comprises 15 residues. As DNA, the CDR3 is TGTGCCAGCAGCTCAAGCGGGAGTCAACGGTACGAGCAGTACTTC. Translated, it gives CASSSSGSQRYEQYF.

The chain has TRBV5-4 and TRBJ2-7, with 8 bases aligning to TRBD2. CDR1 is SGHNT and CDR2 is YYREEE in the germline V gene (reference sequence). CDR3 length: 17 amino acids. Germline trimming cut 0 bases from V and 3 bases from J; bases unmatched to any gene: 11. The CDR3 loop is CASSLGALGGANYEQYF. The CDR3 coding sequence is TGTGCCAGCAGCTTGGGCGCCCTCGGGGGGGCGAACTACGAGCAGTACTTC.

The chain's CDR3 is CASIPRGTSSYEQYF. The CDR3 DNA reads TGTGCCAGCATCCCCCGGGGGACTTCCTCCTACGAGCAGTACTTC. The V and J genes are TRBV2 and TRBJ2-7; perhaps TRBD2 as D (6 bases). The CDR3 runs 15 residues. Trimming pared 7 bases from V and 0 bases from J, leaving 16 bases between. Per germline, CDR1 SNHLY and CDR2 FYNNEI.

This clonotype appeared once. The chain is built from TRBV19 and TRBJ2-7; D not resolved. Trimming took 3 bases from V and 3 from J, leaving 18 bases between them. This CDR3 is 16 amino acids long. Per the germline V gene, CDR1 is LNHDA and CDR2 is SQIVND (reference sequence). CDR3 amino acids: CASSIVTTESGYEQYF. The CDR3 nucleotides read TGTGCCAGTAGTATCGTTACTACAGAATCAGGCTACGAGCAGTACTTC.

Many counts were recorded for this clonotype. J is TRBJ2-7 and V is TRBV7-2; 8 bases fit TRBD1. V lost 5 bases and J lost 5; bases outside the gene matches: 8. The germline V gene has CDR1 SGHTA and CDR2 FQGNSA. This CDR3 is built from 14 residues. CDR3 protein: CASSLGQGRDEQYF. The CDR3 coding sequence is TGTGCCAGCAGCCTCGGACAGGGTCGGGACGAGCAGTACTTC.

In its sample, this clonotype was seen many times. The chain carries TRBV6-1 and TRBJ1-5, with D possibly TRBD1 on 5 matching bases. CDR3 size: 15 residues. CDR1 is MNHNS, CDR2 SASEGT, per germline. Between the trimmed V and J ends, which lost 3 bases and 0 bases, there was a span of 9 bases. In DNA form, the CDR3 reads TGTGCCAGCAGTGATAGGACAAATAGCAATCAGCCCCAGCATTTT. It codes for CASSDRTNSNQPQHF.

The chain uses TRBV6-5 and TRBJ1-1; D call uncertain. The CDR3 has 16 amino acids. Germline assignment: CDR1 MNHEY and CDR2 SVGAGI. V lost 6 bases to trimming and J lost 1 base, with 18 bases between them. The CDR3 is CASRPIPGFWNTEAFF. The CDR3 nucleotides read TGTGCCAGCAGGCCTATTCCGGGATTTTGGAACACTGAAGCTTTCTTT.

This chain joins TRBV7-3 and TRBJ2-4; D not resolved. CDR1 and CDR2 from the germline V gene are SGHTA and FQGTGA. V was shortened by 1 base and J by 8 bases, with 9 bases between the two germline ends. The CDR3 extends over 13 amino acids. CDR3 loop: CASSLMAGDIQYF. CDR3 DNA sequence: TGTGCCAGCAGCTTAATGGCCGGAGACATTCAGTACTTC. Based on the CDR3 plus reference TRBV7-3 and TRBJ2-4, the full variable domain is GAGVSQTPSNKVTEKGKYVELRCDPISGHTALYWYRQSLGQGPEFLIYFQGTGAADDSGLPNDRFFAVRPEGSVSTLKIQRTERGDSAVYLCASSLMAGDIQYFGAGTRLSVL.

This clonotype was found a few times. The J gene is TRBJ2-2, the V gene TRBV12-3 or TRBV12-4; the match to TRBD2 covers 7 bases. The CDR3 runs to 13 residues. V lost 5 bases to trimming and J lost 7 bases; unmatched junction nucleotides: 4. CDR3 bases: TGTGCCAGCAGTCCCGAGCGGGGCGGGGAGCTGTTTTTT. Amino acids: CASSPERGGELFF.

This clonotype was seen ten or more times. The chain carries TRBV7-8 and TRBJ2-1, with unresolved D. The CDR3 covers 15 residues. Trimming took off 7 bases at V and 0 bases at J, with 13 bases between the two ends. Germline values: CDR1 SGHVS, CDR2 FQNEAQ. CDR3 protein: CASNGESSSYNEQFF. In DNA, the CDR3 is TGTGCCAGCAACGGAGAGTCAAGCTCCTACAATGAGCAGTTCTTC.

This chain uses TRBV7-9 with TRBJ2-7; 8 bases agree with TRBD1. V shed 5 bases and J 6 bases; nucleotides not matched to a gene: 9. This CDR3 contains 14 residues. CDR1 SEHNR and CDR2 FQNEAQ come from the germline V gene (reference sequence). This CDR3 reads CASSPRTGKVEQYF. CDR3 in DNA: TGTGCCAGCAGCCCCCGGACAGGGAAAGTCGAGCAGTACTTC. The full variable domain, completed using reference TRBV7-9 and TRBJ2-7, is DTGVSQNPRHKITKRGQNVTFRCDPISEHNRLYWYRQTLGQGPEFLTYFQNEAQLEKSRLLSDRFSAERPKGSFSTLEIQRTEQGDSAMYLCASSPRTGKVEQYFGPGTRLTVT.

The chain links TRBV2 to TRBJ2-7; D is unclear. V gave up 3 bases and J gave up 4 bases, with 10 bases separating them. The CDR3 loop spans 13 amino acids. Looked up from germline, CDR1 is SNHLY and CDR2 is FYNNEI. The CDR3 coding sequence is TGTGCCAGCAGTGAGGGATGGAAGTACGAGCAGTACTTC. Amino acid sequence: CASSEGWKYEQYF.

The rearrangement links TRBV3-1 to TRBJ1-6; D may be TRBD1 (6 bases). The CDR3 consists of 15 residues. CDR1 is LGHDT and CDR2 is YNNKEL in the germline V gene (reference sequence). V lost 9 bases, J lost 0 bases, and 12 bases lay in between. CDR3 DNA: TGTGCCAGTCTCAGGGGAGACTCCTATAATTCACCCCTCCACTTT. It encodes CASLRGDSYNSPLHF.

This clonotype was seen a handful of times. V is TRBV6-5 and J is TRBJ2-7; D may be TRBD2 (5 bases). This CDR3 has 12 amino acids. The germline V gene encodes CDR1 MNHEY and CDR2 SVGAGI. The ends were cut back, 5 bases at V and 7 bases at J, with 12 bases in the middle. CDR3: CASSPPSGEQYF. DNA of the CDR3: TGTGCCAGCAGTCCCCCGTCGGGGGAGCAGTACTTC.

This clonotype was picked up many times. The rearrangement joins TRBV7-2 to TRBJ2-4; 7 positions match TRBD2. Trimming cost V 4 bases and J 11 bases; bases outside gene matches: 11. This CDR3 is 14 amino acids long. Germline V gives CDR1 SGHTA, CDR2 FQGNSA. CDR3 in amino acids: CASSSREGRGFQYF. CDR3 DNA sequence: TGTGCCAGCAGCTCCAGGGAGGGAAGAGGGTTTCAGTACTTC.

This clonotype was seen a few times. The chain uses TRBV11-2 and TRBJ2-7, with D possibly TRBD2 on 5 matching bases. Trimming took off 1 base at V and 3 bases at J, with 7 bases between the two ends. The CDR3 has 13 residues. CDR1 SGHAT and CDR2 FQNNGV come from the germline V gene. The CDR3 nucleotides are TGTGCCAGCAGCTTAGGGGAGAACTACGAGCAGTACTTC. Translation gives CASSLGENYEQYF.

The rearrangement joins TRBV10-3 to TRBJ1-5; 9 bases agree with TRBD1. This CDR3 has 15 residues. Trimming cost V 6 bases and J 0 bases; bases outside gene matches: 3. Germline CDR1 ENHRY, CDR2 SYGVKD. The CDR3 DNA is TGTGCCATCAGCGGGACAGGGAATAGCAATCAGCCCCAGCATTTT. Its translation is CAISGTGNSNQPQHF.

Regarding this clonotype: Possible read error: a much larger clone is one base away. The V and J genes are TRBV7-2 and TRBJ2-1; D ambiguous. Germline V gives CDR1 SGHTA, CDR2 FQGNSA. This CDR3 contains 12 residues. In DNA, the CDR3 is TGTGCCAGCAGAGTTACCTACATTGAGCAGTTCTTC. It is translated as CASRVTYIEQFF.

The chain has TRBV27 and TRBJ2-7; 8 bases agree with TRBD2. CDR1 and CDR2 from the germline V gene are MNHEY and SMNVEV (reference sequence). The length of the CDR3 is 12 residues. V lost 3 bases and J lost 11; bases outside the gene matches: 6. Written as DNA, the CDR3 is TGTGCCAGCAGTTTTGGGACTAGTCAGGAGTACTTC. Its protein is CASSFGTSQEYF.

In this sample, this clonotype turned up a few times. The V and J genes are TRBV7-2 and TRBJ2-3, with D maybe TRBD2 (6 bases). V was clipped by 2 bases and J by 0 bases, with 6 bases between them. Germline assignment: CDR1 SGHTA and CDR2 FQGNSA. The CDR3 loop spans 14 amino acids. The CDR3 coding sequence is TGTGCCAGCAGCTTACGGGAGAGCACAGATACGCAGTATTTT. Its protein is CASSLRESTDTQYF.

The chain is built from TRBV27 and TRBJ2-3; 9 bases align to TRBD2. CDR1 and CDR2 (germline): MNHEY, SMNVEV (reference sequence). The CDR3 is made up of 13 amino acids. Unmatched junction bases numbered 4, after V lost 8 bases and J lost 4 bases. CDR3 sequence (DNA): TGTGCCAGCCTAGCGGGGTCGGCAGATACGCAGTATTTT. As protein: CASLAGSADTQYF.

The rearrangement joins TRBV24-1 to TRBJ2-1; D possibly corresponds to TRBD2 (5 bases). This CDR3 has 12 amino acids. Germline V gene data show CDR1 as KGHDR and CDR2 as SFDVKD. V was shortened by 1 base and J by 9 bases, with 6 bases between the two germline ends. CDR3 loop: CATSDFEGEQFF. The CDR3 nucleotides are TGTGCCACCAGTGATTTCGAGGGTGAGCAGTTCTTC.